This record covers a single T cell receptor beta chain. The antigen remains undetermined. Clones were read by immunoSEQ multiplex PCR, and TCRdb kept only the in-frame ones, dropping some. The sample gives hundreds of thousands of clones, 90% to 95% of which show up once; less than 25% is in the top ten. This CDR3 has 13 residues. V was pared by 5 bases and J by 5 bases, with 12 bases between. Germline V gives CDR1 PRHDT, CDR2 FYEKMQ (reference sequence). This record comes from a study of shared clonotypes between healthy human individuals. Study-wide context: CD4 naive and CD4 memory each took three plates per donor, while CD8 naive took two and CD8 memory one.

Study-level results: In general, naive subsets displayed greater estimated richness than memory subsets did.

Terminally differentiated effector memory CD45RA+ cells were left out of the naive CD8 fraction, which was CD45RO-negative and positively selected for CCR7. Sequenced input: naive CD8+ T cells sorted from blood. The sequence came from a man aged 25-40 years in good health. V and J are TRBV13 and TRBJ1-2, with D unresolved. The CDR3 nucleotides read TGTGCCAGCAGCGCAACAGATATATATGGCTACACCTTC. As protein: CASSATDIYGYTF.